Below are 29 T cell receptor beta chains sequenced from a single sample in a study of blood T cell repertoires in COVID-19. Sequencing used immunoSEQ multiplex PCR; TCRdb keeps in-frame clones, though not all of them. This sample has around 230,000 clones; roughly 80% occur once, and the top ten carry 12%. The source material was peripheral blood. All receptors come from an older woman with active or convalescent COVID-19.

This clone has just one count. CDR3 DNA: TGCGCCAGCAGCTTGGAAGGGGGCTCTGGAAACACCATATATTTT. It translates to CASSLEGGSGNTIYF. This chain links TRBV5-1 with TRBJ1-3; possible D gene TRBD1, 6 bases. V shed 0 bases and J shed 0 bases, with 7 bases lying between them. The CDR3 extends over 15 amino acids. Germline V lookup: CDR1 SGHRS, CDR2 YFSETQ. Combining the CDR3 with reference TRBV5-1 and TRBJ1-3 gives the whole variable domain KAGVTQTPRYLIKTRGQQVTLSCSPISGHRSVSWYQQTPGQGLQFLFEYFSETQRNKGNFPGRFSGRQFSNSRSEMNVSTLELGDSALYLCASSLEGGSGNTIYFGEGSWLTVV.

The V and J genes are TRBV19 and TRBJ1-4; the D gene is possibly TRBD1 (6 bases). The V end lost 6 bases, the J end lost 0 bases, and 20 bases lay between the germline ends. Germline CDR1 reads LNHDA; CDR2 reads SQIVND (reference sequence). The CDR3 loop spans 18 amino acids. The CDR3 loop is CASSPGAGKVATNEKLFF. For the CDR3, the DNA is TGTGCCAGTAGCCCAGGGGCCGGAAAAGTTGCAACTAATGAAAAACTGTTTTTT. Complete variable domain (other parts from reference TRBV19 and TRBJ1-4): DGGITQSPKYLFRKEGQNVTLSCEQNLNHDAMYWYRQDPGQGLRLIYYSQIVNDFQKGDIAEGYSVSREKKESFPLTVTSAQKNPTAFYLCASSPGAGKVATNEKLFFGSGTQLSVL.

J is TRBJ1-6 and V is TRBV19; 8 positions match TRBD1. CDR3 length equals 12 residues. Looked up from germline, CDR1 is LNHDA and CDR2 is SQIVND (reference sequence). Germline trimming cut 7 bases from V and 9 bases from J; bases unmatched to any gene: 2. The CDR3 here is CASTTGGSPLHF. DNA of the CDR3: TGTGCCAGTACAACAGGGGGTTCACCCCTCCACTTT.

This clone was observed a handful of times. The V call is TRBV6-4, the J call TRBJ2-7, with D perhaps TRBD2 (5 bases). Germline V gene sequence: CDR1 MRHNA, CDR2 SNTAGT. There are 12 residues in the CDR3. V shed 5 bases and J shed 2 bases, with 7 bases lying between them. The DNA for the CDR3 is TGTGCCAGCAGTCCGGGGACCTACGAGCAGTACTTC. Translating it yields CASSPGTYEQYF.

This chain connects TRBV14 to TRBJ1-5, with D unclear. Trimming shortened V by 0 bases and J by 3 bases, and 3 bases separated the two germline ends. The CDR3 has 13 amino acids. CDR1 is SGHDN and CDR2 is FVKESK in the germline V gene. As DNA, the CDR3 is TGTGCCAGCAGCCAAGATAACAATCAGCCCCAGCATTTT. It translates to CASSQDNNQPQHF.

The chain combines TRBV5-1 with TRBJ2-3; 9 bases match TRBD2. The CDR3 is 16 residues long. Per germline, CDR1 SGHRS and CDR2 YFSETQ. With 4 bases clipped from V and 5 bases from J, the junction kept 11 bases outside the gene matches. The CDR3 nucleotides read TGCGCCAGCAGCCCTATTCGGAGCGGGGGGCGAGATACGCAGTATTTT. As protein: CASSPIRSGGRDTQYF.

In this sample, this clone turned up a few times. V usage is TRBV28 and J usage is TRBJ1-2; weak D call: TRBD1 (5 bases). The CDR3 is 14 amino acids. V was shortened by 2 bases and J by 4 bases, with 11 bases between the two germline ends. Germline-derived CDR1 and CDR2 are MDHEN and SYDVKM. The CDR3 sequence is CASSLIRGVYGYTF. CDR3 sequence (DNA): TGTGCCAGCAGTTTAATCCGGGGGGTCTATGGCTACACCTTC.

V usage is TRBV6-1 and J usage is TRBJ1-5; 9 bases align to TRBD1. This CDR3 has 17 residues. Germline-derived CDR1 and CDR2 are MNHNS and SASEGT. J lost 5 bases, V lost 1 base, and 9 bases had no gene match. The CDR3 bases are TGTGCCAGCAGTGAAGACGGGACAGGGCGGTGGGATCAGCCCCAGCATTTT. As protein: CASSEDGTGRWDQPQHF.

This sequence joins TRBV12-3 or TRBV12-4 and TRBJ1-2; D call uncertain. The V and J ends lost 5 bases and 2 bases respectively, with 9 bases between them. The length of the CDR3 is 13 residues. CDR3 nucleotide sequence: TGTGCCAGCAGTATAGATAAAAACTATGGCTACACCTTC. This gives the protein CASSIDKNYGYTF.

The V call is TRBV6-2 or TRBV6-3, the J call TRBJ2-7; weak D call: TRBD2 (7 bases). Germline assignment: CDR1 MNHEY and CDR2 SVGEGT. V was pared by 5 bases and J by 4 bases, with 15 bases between. This CDR3 has 14 residues. CDR3 sequence: CASSIPRGAYEQYF. Here the CDR3 DNA reads TGTGCCAGCAGTATTCCACGGGGGGCTTACGAGCAGTACTTC.

A word on this clone: The identical CDR3 is also encoded by other nucleotide sequences in the sample. The J gene is TRBJ1-1, the V gene TRBV3-1 (or the pseudogene TRBV3-2); no clear D. In germline, CDR1 is LGHDT, CDR2 YNNKEL (reference sequence). The CDR3 runs 14 residues. V was pared by 1 base and J by 0 bases, with 6 bases between. CDR3 in DNA: TGTGCCAGCAGCCAAGCGGGTGTGAACACTGAAGCTTTCTTT. Translating gives CASSQAGVNTEAFF.

This clone has just one count. V and J are TRBV5-4 and TRBJ2-2, with D uncertain. Per germline, CDR1 SGHNT and CDR2 YYREEE (reference sequence). CDR3 length: 16 residues. V was trimmed by 1 base and J by 0 bases, leaving 10 bases between them. DNA for the CDR3: TGTGCCAGCAGCTTGCGGCGGTCCGCGAACACCGGGGAGCTGTTTTTT. It specifies CASSLRRSANTGELFF.

V is TRBV7-9 and J is TRBJ1-6; no definite D call. This CDR3 is 13 amino acids long. Germline loops: CDR1 SEHNR, CDR2 FQNEAQ (reference sequence). V was cut by 0 bases and J by 10 bases, with 7 bases left in between. The CDR3 nucleotides read TGTGCCAGCAGCTTAGCCGGGAGCTCACCCCTCCACTTT. Amino acid sequence: CASSLAGSSPLHF.

The V and J genes are TRBV7-3 and TRBJ1-1; D is unclear. The germline V gene encodes CDR1 SGHTA and CDR2 FQGTGA. The V gene lost 5 bases and the J gene lost 5 bases, with 12 bases spanning the gap. This CDR3 is built from 13 residues. The CDR3 nucleotides read TGTGCCAGCAGCGACCAACCGGGGACTGAAGCTTTCTTT. The encoded protein is CASSDQPGTEAFF.

The chain uses TRBV2 and TRBJ1-2, with 8 nucleotides matching TRBD1. V shed 6 bases and J 5 bases; nucleotides not matched to a gene: 8. The CDR3 is 14 amino acids. Germline-derived CDR1 and CDR2 are SNHLY and FYNNEI. The CDR3 DNA follows: TGTGCCAGCAGCGGTCAGGGGGCTGGGTATGGCTACACCTTC. Its protein product is CASSGQGAGYGYTF.

The rearrangement joins TRBV6-5 to TRBJ2-6; D may be TRBD1 (6 bases). Germline CDR1 MNHEY, CDR2 SVGAGI. This CDR3 is built from 15 residues. The V end was cut by 2 bases, the J end by 4 bases, with 9 bases between. The CDR3 protein is CASSYTGTGANVLTF. The DNA for the CDR3 is TGTGCCAGCAGTTACACTGGGACAGGGGCCAACGTCCTGACTTTC.

The gene calls are TRBV30 and TRBJ1-2; the D is unclear. The germline gives CDR1 GTSNPN, CDR2 SVGIG (reference sequence). V lost 4 bases, J lost 6 bases, and 18 bases lay in between. The CDR3 covers 14 residues. CDR3: CAWNILTAGDGYTF. The CDR3 DNA follows: TGTGCCTGGAACATTTTAACTGCGGGAGATGGCTACACCTTC. The complete variable domain, with remaining parts taken from reference TRBV30 and TRBJ1-2, reads SQTIHQWPATLVQPVGSPLSLECTVEGTSNPNLYWYRQAAGRGLQLLFYSVGIGQISSEVPQNLSASRPQDRQFILSSKKLLLSDSGFYLCAWNILTAGDGYTFGSGTRLTVV.

The chain recombines TRBV5-1 with TRBJ2-1; D is possibly TRBD1 (6 bases). The CDR3 loop spans 14 amino acids. Germline V gives CDR1 SGHRS, CDR2 YFSETQ. Deletions cut 5 bases from V and 5 bases from J, with 14 bases between. The CDR3 DNA reads TGCGCCAGCAGAACCCAGGGGAGCGACAATGAGCAGTTCTTC. Protein sequence: CASRTQGSDNEQFF.

V usage is TRBV19 and J usage is TRBJ1-1; D gene uncertain. Trimming took 4 bases from V and 4 from J, leaving 13 bases between them. Germline loops: CDR1 LNHDA, CDR2 SQIVND (reference sequence). The CDR3 covers 14 residues. The CDR3, as DNA: TGTGCCAGTAGTAGAGGCGTTCTTGGCACTGAAGCTTTCTTT. It specifies CASSRGVLGTEAFF.

The genes are TRBV9 and TRBJ1-2; no clear D gene. Trimming shortened V by 4 bases and J by 2 bases, and 6 bases separated the two germline ends. Germline V lookup: CDR1 SGDLS, CDR2 YYNGEE. The length of the CDR3 is 12 residues. The CDR3 nucleotides are TGTGCCAGCAGCCCAGCGAACTATGGCTACACCTTC. Its protein is CASSPANYGYTF.

The rearrangement uses TRBV27 and TRBJ2-5; the match to TRBD2 covers 8 bases. V gave up 4 bases and J gave up 7 bases; unmatched junction bases: 8. Germline V gives CDR1 MNHEY, CDR2 SMNVEV (reference sequence). The CDR3 has 14 amino acids. As DNA, the CDR3 is TGTGCCAGCAGTTCAGCGGGGGTCCCCTCGACCCAGTACTTC. Its protein product is CASSSAGVPSTQYF.

This chain joins TRBV7-9 and TRBJ1-2; 11 bases align to TRBD1. Germline-derived CDR1 and CDR2 are SEHNR and FQNEAQ (reference sequence). The CDR3 has 16 amino acids. V was clipped by 3 bases and J by 3 bases; unmatched bases: 6. CDR3 residues: CASSLGQGVPYYGYTF. The CDR3, as DNA: TGTGCCAGCAGCTTGGGACAGGGGGTACCATACTATGGCTACACCTTC.

CDR3 amino acids: CASSLQYAYYEQYF. CDR3 DNA: TGTGCCAGCAGCCTACAGTATGCATACTACGAGCAGTACTTC. V and J are TRBV6-5 and TRBJ2-7; D is uncertain. V was trimmed by 6 bases and J by 3 bases, leaving 15 bases between them. The CDR3 consists of 14 residues. CDR1 is MNHEY and CDR2 is SVGAGI in the germline V gene.

The J gene is TRBJ2-7, the V gene TRBV2, with 9 bases identical to TRBD1. Germline V gene data show CDR1 as SNHLY and CDR2 as FYNNEI. This CDR3 is built from 15 residues. The junction had 6 bases not matched to a gene; V was cut back by 6 bases and J by 0 bases. Here the CDR3 DNA reads TGTGCCAGCAGACCCGGGACAGGGTTCTCCTACGAGCAGTACTTC. Its protein product is CASRPGTGFSYEQYF.

The chain links TRBV19 to TRBJ1-2, with a tentative D call TRBD1 (5 bases). Trimming took off 7 bases at V and 4 bases at J, with 22 bases between the two ends. Germline V gene sequence: CDR1 LNHDA, CDR2 SQIVND (reference sequence). The CDR3 consists of 16 residues. This CDR3 is CASTTRRAGPTYGYTF. CDR3 DNA sequence: TGTGCCAGTACCACACGCAGGGCAGGGCCAACCTATGGCTACACCTTC.

This clone was seen at least ten times. This chain links TRBV7-8 with TRBJ1-2; 7 nucleotides line up with TRBD1. The CDR3 is made up of 16 amino acids. Per germline, CDR1 SGHVS and CDR2 FQNEAQ. Trimming removed 2 bases from V and 7 bases from J; junction bases left unmatched: 13. The CDR3, as DNA: TGTGCCAGCAGCTTATTGGGGACAGTAGGGATCGGTGGCTACACCTTC. The encoded protein is CASSLLGTVGIGGYTF.

The chain employs TRBV2 and TRBJ2-3; TRBD2 might be the D (6 bases). Germline lookup yields CDR1 SNHLY and CDR2 FYNNEI. This CDR3 is built from 14 residues. V gave up 4 bases and J gave up 5 bases, with 13 bases separating them. The CDR3 loop is CASSVLAVGDTQYF. The CDR3 coding sequence is TGTGCCAGCAGTGTACTAGCCGTCGGAGATACGCAGTATTTT.

The chain's CDR3 is CASSYGPGVGYGYTF. The CDR3 coding sequence is TGTGCCAGCAGTTATGGGCCGGGGGTTGGCTATGGCTACACCTTC. This sequence joins TRBV6-5 and TRBJ1-2; maybe TRBD1 (5 bases). V was pared by 3 bases and J by 4 bases, with 15 bases between. The CDR3 is 15 residues long. CDR1 is MNHEY, CDR2 SVGAGI, per germline.

This sequence joins TRBV3-1 (or the pseudogene TRBV3-2) and TRBJ2-7; 9 bases are shared with TRBD1. This CDR3 spans 14 amino acids. The germline CDR1 and CDR2 sequences are LGHDT and YNNKEL (reference sequence). The junction had 3 bases not matched to a gene; V was cut back by 1 base and J by 5 bases. In DNA, the CDR3 is TGTGCCAGCAGCCAAGGAGGGACAGGGAACGAGCAGTACTTC. This translates into CASSQGGTGNEQYF.